Here is one T cell receptor (beta chain) with its context. Its antigen target is currently unknown. Nothing much larger sits one base from this clone, and base qualities are not available. This record comes from a study of post-analysis software for immune sequencing data (dated by TCRdb to about 2015). About the study as a whole: The recorded disease courses included relapsing-remitting, secondary progressive and progressive-relapsing multiple sclerosis, and some patients had no subtype annotation. Patient repertoires were compared against roughly 11 previously published healthy control repertoires from donors aged roughly 6 to 28 years. A subset of samples was prepared in parallel using single-end sample barcoding, then pooled and co-amplified after Illumina adapter ligation.

The protocol used for the library was PCR. The instrument given in TCRdb is Illumina HiSeq 2500. To reduce PCR and sequencing biases, unique molecular identifiers were incorporated into the TCR beta cDNA libraries. Per 1 to 10 million input T cells, approximately 500,000 cDNA molecules were obtained, such that each molecule approximated one T cell. The same protocol used for the earlier healthy control dataset was applied to prepare and sequence the patient libraries. Within a given batch, samples were prepared together, multiplexed and sequenced on the same HiSeq lane. The original methods were these. Raw barcoded reads were processed with MIGEC, discarding single-read molecular identifier groups before consensus assembly and CDR3 extraction. Clonotype tables were post-analysed with VDJtools, normalizing diversity by down-sampling all datasets to the smallest sample size. Repertoire overlap clustering matched CDR3 amino acid but not nucleotide sequences to correct batch-related cross-sample contamination. TCRdb itself trimmed the public reads at Q25 with fastp, ran MiXCR and retained productive beta chains. Identical CDR3 protein sequences are pooled into one entry, listed with their most common genes and DNA. These V and J calls are TCRdb output, not the study's own analysis. The sample profile shows 740,000 or so distinct CDR3 sequences; roughly 58% of them were found once. The ten largest clones take up roughly 4.4% of the sample.

The trim is 11 bases for V and 2 bases for J, with a gap of 9 bases between the germline ends. Via the germline V gene, CDR1 is ENHRY and CDR2 SYGVKD. Including cysteine and phenylalanine, the CDR3 has 11 amino acids. Only CDR3 DNA is held: 33 bases, read in frame from base 1. The paper's findings and limits, for the study overall: When samples were clustered directly using the F measure, samples prepared in the same batch co-clustered strongly, which prompted a batch-effect correction. Multiple sclerosis patients had significantly lower normalized Chao1 diversity than controls, a result that suggests substantial peripheral T-cell clonal expansion. About 5 TRBV segments, including TRBV5-6, TRBV5-1 and TRBV20-1, were significantly more frequent in patients than controls. The control group was slightly older than the multiple sclerosis patient group.

To demonstrate the VDJtools post-analysis software, the study profiled TCR beta repertoires from the peripheral blood of around 13 young patients with multiple sclerosis. The multiple sclerosis patients were children and adolescents ranging in age from roughly 6 to 15 years. Rearrangement joined TRBV10-3 to TRBJ2-5; the D gene is perhaps TRBD1, on 5 matching bases. This clonotype was sampled from a girl under 18 with multiple sclerosis. Specimen: blood. The DNA sequence follows: TGTGCCGCTCGACAGCAAGAGACCCAGTACTTC. Translated, it reads CAARQQETQYF.